These T cell receptor beta chains were read from a single sample in a study of T cell changes during pregnancy in multiple sclerosis. Generated by immunoSEQ multiplex PCR, the TCRdb table keeps only in-frame clones and is missing some. The sample has 73,000 or so clones; less than 95% are singletons. The input for sequencing was peripheral blood, taken in the second trimester of pregnancy. The receptors were sampled from a female donor with multiple sclerosis, enrolled in a pregnancy study. CDR3s include the opening cysteine and the closing phenylalanine or tryptophan. Each record gives: clone size, D gene, V gene, J gene, CDR3 protein, CDR3 DNA. D genes are given only for firm matches. Expanded clones are given a class, and other clones once, few, many or no size at all.

>NA|NA|TRBV7-2|TRBJ1-2
CASSLVRDYGYTF
TGTGCCAGCAGCTTAGTCAGGGATTATGGCTACACCTTC
>once|TRBD2|TRBV6-5|TRBJ2-7
CATRTPGLAGGWQYF
TGTGCCACCCGGACTCCGGGACTAGCGGGGGGTTGGCAGTACTTC
>NA|NA|TRBV7-3|TRBJ1-2
CASSWQGTPYGYTF
TGTGCCAGCAGCTGGCAGGGGACCCCTTATGGCTACACCTTC
>NA|NA|TRBV9|TRBJ2-5
CASSFTGQETQYF
TGTGCCAGCAGCTTCACAGGGCAAGAGACCCAGTACTTC
>NA|NA|TRBV19|TRBJ1-2
CASSIAPDYGYTF
TGTGCCAGTAGTATAGCTCCTGACTATGGCTACACCTTC
>NA|TRBD1|TRBV7-2|TRBJ2-7
CASSFQGTGNYEQYF
TGTGCCAGCAGCTTTCAAGGGACAGGGAACTACGAGCAGTACTTC
>once|TRBD1|TRBV29-1|TRBJ1-2
CSARTGTDYGYTF
TGCAGCGCCCGGACAGGAACCGACTATGGCTACACCTTC
>NA|TRBD2|TRBV10-3|TRBJ2-1
CAISESSSGGGYNEQFF
TGTGCCATCAGTGAGTCGAGTAGCGGGGGAGGCTACAATGAGCAGTTCTTC
>NA|NA|TRBV7-3|TRBJ2-4
CASSSTRQKNIQYF
TGTGCCAGCAGCTCCACGCGACAGAAAAACATTCAGTACTTC
>once|NA|TRBV5-6|TRBJ2-7
CASSFPVIDSYEQYF
TGTGCCAGCAGCTTCCCCGTGATCGACAGCTACGAGCAGTACTTC
>NA|TRBD1|TRBV7-6|TRBJ1-3
CASSAFTGVGNTIYF
TGTGCCAGCAGCGCCTTTACAGGGGTTGGAAACACCATATATTTT
>NA|TRBD1|TRBV19|TRBJ1-5
CASSIVVGQGNQPQHF
TGTGCCAGTAGTATAGTTGTTGGACAGGGCAATCAGCCCCAGCATTTT
>NA|NA|TRBV19|TRBJ2-3
CATTIVAGLTDTQYF
TGTGCCACCACCATAGTGGCAGGGCTCACAGATACGCAGTATTTT
>NA|NA|TRBV11-2|TRBJ2-2
CASSLAGLGELFF
TGTGCCAGCAGCTTAGCAGGGCTCGGGGAGCTGTTTTTT
>NA|TRBD1|TRBV10-3|TRBJ1-1
CAISEGGQEAFF
TGTGCCATCAGTGAGGGGGGACAGGAAGCTTTCTTT
>NA|NA|TRBV7-9|TRBJ1-2
CASRQDRNYGYTF
TGTGCCAGCAGACAAGACAGAAACTATGGCTACACCTTC
>NA|TRBD1|TRBV5-4|TRBJ2-7
CASSPGQGITYEQYF
TGTGCCAGCAGCCCGGGACAGGGGATCACCTACGAGCAGTACTTC
>NA|TRBD1|TRBV18|TRBJ2-1
CASSPRGRIDNEQFF
TGTGCCAGCTCACCTAGGGGGCGAATCGACAATGAGCAGTTCTTC
>NA|TRBD1|TRBV18|TRBJ1-5
CASSPASNRDSQPQHF
TGTGCCAGCTCACCGGCCTCAAACAGGGACAGTCAGCCCCAGCATTTT
>NA|NA|TRBV7-2|TRBJ1-2
CASSLDEGWANYGYTF
TGTGCCAGCAGCCTAGACGAGGGTTGGGCTAACTATGGCTACACCTTC
>NA|TRBD2|TRBV27|TRBJ2-1
CASSSRGGVYNEQFF
TGTGCCAGCAGTTCGCGGGGGGGAGTCTACAATGAGCAGTTCTTC
>NA|NA|TRBV6-1|TRBJ1-4
CASSEALFGREGELGLFF
TGTGCCAGCAGTGAAGCGTTGTTCGGACGGGAGGGTGAGCTTGGACTGTTTTTT
>NA|TRBD1|TRBV7-2|TRBJ2-5
CASSLEDRARSKETQYF
TGTGCCAGCAGCTTAGAAGACAGGGCAAGATCGAAAGAGACCCAGTACTTC
>NA|NA|TRBV7-2|TRBJ2-1
CASSLGRVEQFF
TGTGCCAGCAGCTTAGGTCGGGTTGAGCAGTTCTTC
>NA|NA|TRBV5-6|TRBJ1-4
CASSPEQGGDEKLFF
TGTGCCAGCAGCCCTGAACAGGGTGGGGATGAAAAACTGTTTTTT
>NA|NA|TRBV7-9|TRBJ2-5
CASSLQLLMATGETQYF
TGTGCCAGCAGCTTACAACTCCTTATGGCCACGGGGGAGACCCAGTACTTC
>NA|NA|TRBV4-3|TRBJ2-2
CASSQGQGVGELFF
TGCGCCAGCAGCCAAGGGCAGGGTGTCGGGGAGCTGTTTTTT
>NA|TRBD1|TRBV5-1|TRBJ2-2
CASTTGEGAGGELFF
TGCGCCAGCACCACCGGTGAGGGGGCTGGCGGGGAGCTGTTTTTT
>once|TRBD2|TRBV5-1|TRBJ2-7
CASSFTSAYEQYF
TGCGCCAGCAGTTTCACTAGCGCCTACGAGCAGTACTTC
>once|NA|TRBV15|TRBJ2-5
CATSRNLTLRGETQYF
TGTGCCACCAGCAGAAATTTGACCCTTCGGGGAGAGACCCAGTACTTC
>NA|NA|TRBV21-1|TRBJ2-7
CASPPRPGQGYEQYF
TGTGCCAGCCCACCCCGTCCGGGACAGGGTTACGAGCAGTACTTC
>NA|NA|TRBV11-2|TRBJ1-5
CASSHSTGTYSNQPQHF
TGTGCCAGCAGCCATTCAACCGGGACATATAGCAATCAGCCCCAGCATTTT
>NA|NA|TRBV7-3|TRBJ1-6
CASSFTGQSNSPLHF
TGTGCCAGCAGCTTCACCGGACAGAGTAATTCACCCCTCCACTTT
>NA|NA|TRBV27|TRBJ2-7
CASSLMGASIYEQYF
TGTGCCAGCAGTTTGATGGGGGCCTCCATCTACGAGCAGTACTTC
>NA|TRBD1|TRBV7-9|TRBJ2-5
CASSSWTGPQETQYF
TGTGCCAGCAGCTCCTGGACAGGCCCACAAGAGACCCAGTACTTC
>NA|TRBD1|TRBV9|TRBJ1-1
CASSVQPQGVGAFF
TGTGCCAGCAGCGTCCAACCTCAGGGGGTGGGCGCTTTCTTT
>NA|NA|TRBV29-1|TRBJ1-3
CSVDTRGTGNTIYF
TGCAGCGTTGACACCAGGGGAACTGGAAACACCATATATTTT
>NA|NA|TRBV11-2|TRBJ2-7
CASSLLREANYEQYF
TGTGCCAGCAGCCTCCTCAGGGAAGCCAACTACGAGCAGTACTTC
>NA|NA|TRBV19|TRBJ1-2
CASRMSVGYTF
TGTGCCAGTCGCATGAGTGTTGGCTACACCTTC
>NA|TRBD1|TRBV7-2|TRBJ2-6
CACQGDSGANVLTF
TGTGCCTGCCAGGGGGACTCTGGGGCCAACGTCCTGACTTTC